The TCR beta chain described here comes from a study of follicular helper T cells after annual influenza vaccination. The overall study: For some subjects, blood spans the 2013-2014, 2014-2015 and 2015-2016 annual vaccinations.

CDR3 size: 14 residues. The V gene lost 5 bases and the J gene lost 1 base, with 10 bases spanning the gap. Germline-derived CDR1 and CDR2 are SGHAT and FQDESV (reference sequence). Sequenced by immunoSEQ multiplex PCR; TCRdb stores in-frame clones only, minus some. The table includes under 15,000 clones, 78% detected once. Concerning this clone itself: Its antigen is unidentified.

Overall study findings and caveats: ICOS-CD38- cTfh most often held earlier Day 7 ICOS+CD38+ clones. Change in circulating plasmablasts correlated with ICOS+CD38+ cTfh clonality change.

The time point denotes: 2014-2015 season, pre-vaccination. Adults were given seasonal inactivated influenza vaccine, and blood CD4 subsets were sorted before and after vaccination. The sample was CXCR5- memory CD4+ T cells sorted from blood, taken on the day of influenza vaccination. The chain uses TRBV11-1 and TRBJ2-3, with D tentatively TRBD1 (6 bases). This TCR was recovered from an adult who received the influenza vaccine. CDR3 DNA sequence: TGTGCCAGCAGCCCCCGGACAGGCACAGATACGCAGTATTTT. Translating gives CASSPRTGTDTQYF. Looking up the rest from reference TRBV11-1 and TRBJ2-3 gives the full variable domain: EAEVAQSPRYKITEKSQAVAFWCDPISGHATLYWYRQILGQGPELLVQFQDESVVDDSQLPKDRFSAERLKGVDSTLKIQPAELGDSAMYLCASSPRTGTDTQYFGPGTRLTVL.